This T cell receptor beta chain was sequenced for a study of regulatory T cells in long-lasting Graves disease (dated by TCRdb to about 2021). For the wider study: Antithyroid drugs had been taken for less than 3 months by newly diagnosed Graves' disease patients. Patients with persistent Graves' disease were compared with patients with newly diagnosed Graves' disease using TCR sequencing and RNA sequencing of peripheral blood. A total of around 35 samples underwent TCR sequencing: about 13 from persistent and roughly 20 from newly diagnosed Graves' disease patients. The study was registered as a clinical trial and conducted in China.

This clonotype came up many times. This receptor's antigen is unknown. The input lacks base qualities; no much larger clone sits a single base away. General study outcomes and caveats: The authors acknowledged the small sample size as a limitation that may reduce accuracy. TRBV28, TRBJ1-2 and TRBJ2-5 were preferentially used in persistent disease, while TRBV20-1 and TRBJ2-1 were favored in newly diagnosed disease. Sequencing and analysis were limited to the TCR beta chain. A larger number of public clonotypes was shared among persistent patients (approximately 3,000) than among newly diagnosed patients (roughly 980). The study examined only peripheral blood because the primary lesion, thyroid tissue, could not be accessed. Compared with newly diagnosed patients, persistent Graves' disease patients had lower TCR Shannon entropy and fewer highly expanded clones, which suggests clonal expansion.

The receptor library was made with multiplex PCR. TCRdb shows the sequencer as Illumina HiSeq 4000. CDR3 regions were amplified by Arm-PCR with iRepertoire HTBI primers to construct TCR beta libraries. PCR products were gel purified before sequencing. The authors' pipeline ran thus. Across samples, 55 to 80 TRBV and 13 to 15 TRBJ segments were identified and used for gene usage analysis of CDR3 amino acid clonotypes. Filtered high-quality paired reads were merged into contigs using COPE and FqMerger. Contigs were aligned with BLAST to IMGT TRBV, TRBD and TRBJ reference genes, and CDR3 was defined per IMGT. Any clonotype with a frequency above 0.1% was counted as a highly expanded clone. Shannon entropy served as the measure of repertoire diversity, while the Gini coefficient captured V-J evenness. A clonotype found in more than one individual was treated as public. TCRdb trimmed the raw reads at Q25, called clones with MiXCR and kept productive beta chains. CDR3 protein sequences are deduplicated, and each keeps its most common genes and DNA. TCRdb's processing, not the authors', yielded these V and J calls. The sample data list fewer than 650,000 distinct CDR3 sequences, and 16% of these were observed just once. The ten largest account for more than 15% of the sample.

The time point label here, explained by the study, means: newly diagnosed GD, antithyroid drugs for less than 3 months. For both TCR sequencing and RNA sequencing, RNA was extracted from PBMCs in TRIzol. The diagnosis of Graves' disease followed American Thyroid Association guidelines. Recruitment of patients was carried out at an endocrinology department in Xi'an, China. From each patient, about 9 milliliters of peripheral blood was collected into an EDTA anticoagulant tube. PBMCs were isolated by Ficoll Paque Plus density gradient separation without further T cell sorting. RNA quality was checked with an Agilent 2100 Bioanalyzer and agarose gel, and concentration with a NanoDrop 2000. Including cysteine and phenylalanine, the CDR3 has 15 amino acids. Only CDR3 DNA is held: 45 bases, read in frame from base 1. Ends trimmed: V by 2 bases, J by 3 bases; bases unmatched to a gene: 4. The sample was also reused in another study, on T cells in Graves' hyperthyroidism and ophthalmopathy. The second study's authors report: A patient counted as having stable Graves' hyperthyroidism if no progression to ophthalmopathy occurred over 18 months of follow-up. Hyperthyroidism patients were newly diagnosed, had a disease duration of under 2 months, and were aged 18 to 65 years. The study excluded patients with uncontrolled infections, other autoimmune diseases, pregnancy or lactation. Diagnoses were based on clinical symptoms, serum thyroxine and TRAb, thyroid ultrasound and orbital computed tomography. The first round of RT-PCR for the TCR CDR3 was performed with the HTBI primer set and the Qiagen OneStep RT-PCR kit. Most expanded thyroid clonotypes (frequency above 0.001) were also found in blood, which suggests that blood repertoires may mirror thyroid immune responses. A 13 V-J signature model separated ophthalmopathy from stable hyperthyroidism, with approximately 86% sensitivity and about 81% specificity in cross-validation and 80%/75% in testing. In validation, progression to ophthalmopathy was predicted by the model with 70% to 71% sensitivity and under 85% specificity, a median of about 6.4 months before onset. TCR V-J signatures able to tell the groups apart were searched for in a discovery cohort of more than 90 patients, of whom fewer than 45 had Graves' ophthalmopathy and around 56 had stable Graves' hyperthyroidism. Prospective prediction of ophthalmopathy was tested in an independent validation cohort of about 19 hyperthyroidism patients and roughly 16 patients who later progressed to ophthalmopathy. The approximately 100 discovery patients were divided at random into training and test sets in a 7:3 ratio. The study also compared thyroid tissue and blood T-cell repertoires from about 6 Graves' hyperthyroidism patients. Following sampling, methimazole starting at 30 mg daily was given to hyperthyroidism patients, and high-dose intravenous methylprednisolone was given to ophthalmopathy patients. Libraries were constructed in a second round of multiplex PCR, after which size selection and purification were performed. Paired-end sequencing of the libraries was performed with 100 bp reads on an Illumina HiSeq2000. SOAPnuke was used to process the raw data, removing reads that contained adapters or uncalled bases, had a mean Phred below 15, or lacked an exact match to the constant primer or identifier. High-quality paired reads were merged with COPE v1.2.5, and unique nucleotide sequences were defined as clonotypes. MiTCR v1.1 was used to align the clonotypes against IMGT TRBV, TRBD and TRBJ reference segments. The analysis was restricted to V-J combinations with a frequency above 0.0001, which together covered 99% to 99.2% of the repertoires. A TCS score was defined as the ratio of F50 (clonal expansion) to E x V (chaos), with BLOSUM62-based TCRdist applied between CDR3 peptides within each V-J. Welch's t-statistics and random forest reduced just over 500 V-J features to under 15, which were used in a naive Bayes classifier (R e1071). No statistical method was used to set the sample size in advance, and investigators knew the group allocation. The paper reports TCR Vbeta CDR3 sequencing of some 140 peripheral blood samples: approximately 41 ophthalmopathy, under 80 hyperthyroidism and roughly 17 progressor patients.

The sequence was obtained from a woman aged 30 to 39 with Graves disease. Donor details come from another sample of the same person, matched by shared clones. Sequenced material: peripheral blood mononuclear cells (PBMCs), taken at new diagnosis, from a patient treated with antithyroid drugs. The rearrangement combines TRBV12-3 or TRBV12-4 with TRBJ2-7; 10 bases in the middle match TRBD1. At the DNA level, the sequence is TGTGCCAGCAGTTTATCCGGGACAGGGGTCTACGAGCAGTACTTC. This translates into CASSLSGTGVYEQYF.